This T cell receptor beta chain is from a study of CD8 T cells in Susac syndrome. Trimming cost V 3 bases and J 9 bases, with 7 bases left between them. The CDR3 has 11 amino acids. RNA was extracted with the RNeasy kit, and a quantity of about 0.45 to 1 ug was reverse transcribed using random hexamers. TCRdb reprocessed the immunoSEQ multiplex PCR reads with MiXCR, giving one entry per CDR3 protein. The table records 150,000 to 180,000 distinct CDR3 sequences, approximately 95% of them present only once. This rearrangement joins TRBV12-3 or TRBV12-4 to TRBJ2-3; no firm D call. The sequence derives from a human donor with Susac syndrome. The sequenced sample consisted of CD4+ T cells from PBMCs. This CDR3 is CASSLPPTQYF. The CDR3 DNA reads TGTGCCAGCAGTTTGCCCCCCACGCAGTATTTT.